A selection of T cell receptor beta chains follows, all from one sample in a study of cytomegalovirus exposure and HLA in healthy donors. Method: immunoSEQ multiplex PCR; TCRdb's copy keeps in-frame clones and lacks some. The data hold over 100,000 clones, with around nine tenths observed a single time. Source material: PBMCs. These receptors all stem from a woman under 30 in good health and CMV-seropositive. Each CDR3 is given with its conserved first and last residue. The order of the fields is CDR3 length, J gene, V gene, CDR3 protein.

14 | TRBJ2-5 | TRBV4-1 | CASSQESFPETQYF
19 | TRBJ1-1 | TRBV5-1 | CASSLRPDRQGLMNTEAFF
12 | TRBJ1-2 | TRBV6-1 | CASTGQGYGYTF
16 | TRBJ1-2 | TRBV11-2 | CASSSNPYPGPYGYTF
13 | TRBJ2-2 | TRBV2 | CASSVRDTGELFF
14 | TRBJ1-2 | TRBV2 | CASYGQVGSYGYTF
14 | TRBJ2-7 | TRBV6-5 | CASSSGQGATEQYF
16 | TRBJ1-5 | TRBV27 | CASSLSYPGSNQPQHF
14 | TRBJ2-5 | TRBV28 | CASSSSRGRETQYF
13 | TRBJ2-5 | TRBV18 | CASSPGGRETQYF
14 | TRBJ1-2 | TRBV5-1 | CASSSEGTAYGYTF
15 | TRBJ2-7 | TRBV2 | CASSRGETSGGRQYF
13 | TRBJ2-7 | TRBV4-2 | CASSQGGLVGKYF
14 | TRBJ1-2 | TRBV11-3 | CASSLQGNPYGYTF
14 | TRBJ1-5 | TRBV2 | CASSPNYSNQPQHF
17 | TRBJ2-1 | TRBV29-1 | CSVEGSLLAESYNEQFF
15 | TRBJ2-7 | TRBV6-1 | CASSEASGGAYEQYF
12 | TRBJ2-7 | TRBV15 | CATSRARGLVYF
14 | TRBJ1-6 | TRBV6-6 | CATSGGHLNSPLHF
15 | TRBJ1-1 | TRBV7-3 | CASSLTPVPNTEAFF
11 | TRBJ2-7 | TRBV20-1 | CSGQGLLEQYF
14 | TRBJ1-2 | TRBV7-9 | CASSAGTPNYGYTF
12 | TRBJ1-1 | TRBV7-8 | CASSTTRTEAFF
16 | TRBJ2-2 | TRBV5-4 | CASSPILAANTGELFF
14 | TRBJ1-2 | TRBV7-9 | CASSFRTGTNGYTF
16 | TRBJ2-1 | TRBV4-1 | CASSQIDLVSYNEQFF
15 | TRBJ2-3 | TRBV14 | CASSQGPLATDTQYF
16 | TRBJ2-4 | TRBV18 | CASSYGTSTSKNIQYF
17 | TRBJ1-5 | TRBV6-4 | CASRGFPNRGLAQPQHF